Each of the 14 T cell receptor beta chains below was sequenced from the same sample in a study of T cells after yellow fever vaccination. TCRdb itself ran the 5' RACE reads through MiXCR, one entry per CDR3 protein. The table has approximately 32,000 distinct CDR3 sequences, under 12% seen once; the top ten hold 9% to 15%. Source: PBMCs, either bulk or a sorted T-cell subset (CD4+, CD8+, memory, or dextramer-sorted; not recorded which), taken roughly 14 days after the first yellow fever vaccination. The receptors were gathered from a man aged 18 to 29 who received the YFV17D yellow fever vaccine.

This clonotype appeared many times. The CDR3 region has the DNA TGTGCCAGCAGCTCGGGGACTAGCGGAAGCACAGATACGCAGTATTTT. This sequence encodes CASSSGTSGSTDTQYF. The J gene is TRBJ2-3, the V gene TRBV5-4, with TRBD2 identical over 11 bases. The CDR3 is 16 amino acids. CDR1 and CDR2 (germline): SGHNT, YYREEE (reference sequence). The trim removed 3 bases at V and 0 bases at J, leaving 3 bases unmatched.

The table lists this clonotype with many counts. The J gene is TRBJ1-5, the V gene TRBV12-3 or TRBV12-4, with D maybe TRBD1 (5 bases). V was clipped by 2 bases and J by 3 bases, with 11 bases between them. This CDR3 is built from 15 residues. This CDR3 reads CASSLRGSNNQPQHF. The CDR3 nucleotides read TGTGCCAGCAGTTTACGGGGCAGTAACAATCAGCCCCAGCATTTT.

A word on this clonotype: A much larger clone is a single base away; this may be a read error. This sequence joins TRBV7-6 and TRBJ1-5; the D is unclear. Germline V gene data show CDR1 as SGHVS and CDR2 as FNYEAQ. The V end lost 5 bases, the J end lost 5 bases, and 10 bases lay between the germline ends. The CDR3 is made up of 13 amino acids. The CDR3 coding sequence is TGTGCCAGCAGCCCCATTGTGGATCAGCCCCAGCATTTT. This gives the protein CASSPIVDQPQHF.

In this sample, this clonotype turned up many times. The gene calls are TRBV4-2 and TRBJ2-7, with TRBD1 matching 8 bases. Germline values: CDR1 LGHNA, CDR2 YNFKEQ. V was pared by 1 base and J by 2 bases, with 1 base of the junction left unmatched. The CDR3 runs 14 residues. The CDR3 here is CASSQGGQAYEQYF. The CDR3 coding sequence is TGTGCCAGCAGCCAAGGGGGACAGGCCTACGAGCAGTACTTC.

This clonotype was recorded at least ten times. In DNA, the CDR3 is TGCAGTGCTACCCCGACTAGCGGGGGGACCGGGAATGAGCAGTTCTTC. Translation gives CSATPTSGGTGNEQFF. This chain joins TRBV20-1 and TRBJ2-1, with 13 bases fitting TRBD2. Germline V gene lookup returns CDR1 DFQATT and CDR2 SNEGSKA (reference sequence). V shed 4 bases, J shed 7 bases, and the junction held 10 bases outside the gene matches. This CDR3 is 16 amino acids long.

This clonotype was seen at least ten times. This CDR3 is CASSVTAGPNNEQFF. The CDR3 region has the DNA TGTGCCAGCAGCGTGACAGCGGGGCCAAACAATGAGCAGTTCTTC. The rearrangement links TRBV9 to TRBJ2-1, with 7 bases identical to TRBD2. V was clipped by 2 bases and J by 5 bases; unmatched bases: 7. The germline CDR1 and CDR2 sequences are SGDLS and YYNGEE. The CDR3 has 15 amino acids. Full variable domain (rest looked up from reference TRBV9 and TRBJ2-1): DSGVTQTPKHLITATGQRVTLRCSPRSGDLSVYWYQQSLDQGLQFLIQYYNGEERAKGNILERFSAQQFPDLHSELNLSSLELGDSALYFCASSVTAGPNNEQFFGPGTRLTVL.

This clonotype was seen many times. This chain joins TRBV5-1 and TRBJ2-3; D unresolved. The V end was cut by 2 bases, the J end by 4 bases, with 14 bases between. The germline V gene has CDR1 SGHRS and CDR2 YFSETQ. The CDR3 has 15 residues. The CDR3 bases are TGCGCCAGCAGCTTCGAGTCACTCAGCGCAGATACGCAGTATTTT. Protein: CASSFESLSADTQYF.

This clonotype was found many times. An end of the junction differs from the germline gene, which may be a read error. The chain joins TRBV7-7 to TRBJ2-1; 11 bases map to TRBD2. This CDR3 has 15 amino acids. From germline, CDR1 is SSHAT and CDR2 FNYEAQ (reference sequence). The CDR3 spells CASSTGTSGRTEQFF. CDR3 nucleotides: TGTGCTAGCAGCACTGGGACTAGCGGACGCACTGAGCAGTTCTTC.

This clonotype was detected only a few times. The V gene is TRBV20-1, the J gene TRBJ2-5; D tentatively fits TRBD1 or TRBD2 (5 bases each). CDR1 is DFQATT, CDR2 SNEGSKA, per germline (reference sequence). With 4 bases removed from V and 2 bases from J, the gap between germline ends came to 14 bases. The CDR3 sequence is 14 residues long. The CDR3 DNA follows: TGCAGTGCTATTTTAGGGGCGGGTCAAGAGACCCAGTACTTC. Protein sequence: CSAILGAGQETQYF.

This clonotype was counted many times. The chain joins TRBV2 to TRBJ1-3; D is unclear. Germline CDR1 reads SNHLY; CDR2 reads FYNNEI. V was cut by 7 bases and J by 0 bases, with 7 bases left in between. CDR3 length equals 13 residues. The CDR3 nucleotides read TGTGCCAGCAAAATAGCCTCTGGAAACACCATATATTTT. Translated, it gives CASKIASGNTIYF.

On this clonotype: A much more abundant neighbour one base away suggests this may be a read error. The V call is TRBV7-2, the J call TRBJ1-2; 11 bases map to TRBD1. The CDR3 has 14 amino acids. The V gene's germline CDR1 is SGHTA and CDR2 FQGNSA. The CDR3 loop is CARSFGTGGYGYTF. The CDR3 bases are TGTGCCAGAAGCTTCGGGACAGGGGGCTATGGCTACACCTTC.

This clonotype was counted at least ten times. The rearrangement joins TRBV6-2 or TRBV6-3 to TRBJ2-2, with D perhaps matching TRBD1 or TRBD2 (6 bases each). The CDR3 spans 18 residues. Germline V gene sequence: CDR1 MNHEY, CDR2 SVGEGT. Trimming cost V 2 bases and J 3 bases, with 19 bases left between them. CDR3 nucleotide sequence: TGTGCCAGCAGTTACCCAAGAAGTTGGGGGGCGTACACCGGGGAGCTGTTTTTT. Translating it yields CASSYPRSWGAYTGELFF.

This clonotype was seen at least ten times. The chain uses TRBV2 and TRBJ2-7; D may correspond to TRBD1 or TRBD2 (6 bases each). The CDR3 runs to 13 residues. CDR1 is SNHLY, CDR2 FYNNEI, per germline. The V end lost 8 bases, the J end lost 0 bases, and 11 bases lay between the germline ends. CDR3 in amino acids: CASGGTFSYEQYF. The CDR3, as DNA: TGTGCCAGCGGCGGGACATTCTCCTACGAGCAGTACTTC.

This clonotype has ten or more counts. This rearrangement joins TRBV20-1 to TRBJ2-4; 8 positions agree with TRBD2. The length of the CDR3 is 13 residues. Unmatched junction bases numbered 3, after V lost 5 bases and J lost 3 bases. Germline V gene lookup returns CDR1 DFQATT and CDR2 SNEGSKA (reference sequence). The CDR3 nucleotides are TGCAGTGCTCCCGGGACTAGCAAAAACATTCAGTACTTC. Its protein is CSAPGTSKNIQYF.